The clone carrying this T cell receptor (beta chain) showed up just once. Clones were read by immunoSEQ multiplex PCR, and TCRdb kept only the in-frame ones, dropping some. The data show about 130,000 clones, about nine tenths seen once. This record comes from a study of control samples from healthy donors and cancer patients. CDR3 length equals 15 residues. The germline gives CDR1 KGHSH, CDR2 LQKENI. V lost 4 bases, J lost 6 bases, and 10 bases stayed unmatched. Sequences were obtained from blood. The rearrangement links TRBV18 to TRBJ2-7, with TRBD1 matching 9 bases. The TCR sequence derives from a middle-aged man in good health. DNA of the CDR3: TGTGCCAGCTCACTCACGGGGGACAGGGTCGCCGAGCAGTACTTC. This encodes CASSLTGDRVAEQYF.